The T cell receptor (beta chain) described here comes from a study of cytomegalovirus exposure and HLA in healthy donors. On this clone: Its cognate antigen is unknown.

Study-wide results and limits: Despite most TCR sequences being rare, some public TCRs occurred in many donors.

Germline V CDR1 and CDR2: SNHLY, FYNNEI. The CDR3 length is 18 residues. The junction had 10 bases not matched to a gene; V was cut back by 5 bases and J by 0 bases. 60 Vbeta and 13 Jbeta primers were used in PCR. The assay was immunoSEQ multiplex PCR, and TCRdb's table has in-frame clones only and misses some. The sample holds some 110,000 clones, around 70% seen once. The rearrangement joins TRBV2 to TRBJ1-5; 10 bases are a match to TRBD1. This clonotype originated in a man aged 25 to 40 in good health and CMV-seropositive. Sequenced input: PBMCs. The CDR3 DNA follows: TGTGCCAGCAGTCTCCGGGACAGGGGTTTGCATAGCAATCAGCCCCAGCATTTT. Translating gives CASSLRDRGLHSNQPQHF.